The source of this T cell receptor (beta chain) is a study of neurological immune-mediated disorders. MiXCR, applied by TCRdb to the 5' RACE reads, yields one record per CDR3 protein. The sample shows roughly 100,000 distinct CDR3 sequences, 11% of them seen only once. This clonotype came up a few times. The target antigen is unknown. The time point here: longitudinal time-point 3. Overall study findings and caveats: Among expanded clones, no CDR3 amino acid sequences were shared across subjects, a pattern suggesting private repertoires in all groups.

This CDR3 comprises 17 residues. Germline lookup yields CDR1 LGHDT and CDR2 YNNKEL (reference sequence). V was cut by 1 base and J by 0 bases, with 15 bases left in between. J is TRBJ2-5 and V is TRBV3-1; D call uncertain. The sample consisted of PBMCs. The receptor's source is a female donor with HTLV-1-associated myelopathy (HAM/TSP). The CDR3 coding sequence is TGTGCCAGCAGCCAAGTTCAACAGAGACTCGACCAAGAGACCCAGTACTTC. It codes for CASSQVQQRLDQETQYF.